This record covers a single T cell receptor beta chain. V lost 2 bases, J lost 5 bases, and 12 bases lay in between. The CDR3 has 14 residues. Germline CDR1 MNHEY, CDR2 SVGAGI. The data belong to a study of shared clonotypes between healthy human individuals. Across the whole study: Participating donors consisted of two women and a few men aged 18 to 49.

Caucasian adults residing in Nashville, Tennessee made up all the donors. Method: immunoSEQ multiplex PCR; TCRdb's copy keeps in-frame clones and lacks some. The sample lists 2 million to 2.5 million clones, 80% to 95% occurring once. The clonotype originates from a young man in good health. Some clones in this sample may be carry-over from other donors' samples. The specimen was naive CD4+ T cells from PBMCs. The subset: CD45RA+ positively selected. This rearrangement joins TRBV6-5 to TRBJ2-5, with D perhaps assigned TRBD1 or TRBD2 (5 bases each). The CDR3 here is CASSYLGPGETQYF. The CDR3 DNA follows: TGTGCCAGCAGTTACCTGGGACCCGGCGAGACCCAGTACTTC.